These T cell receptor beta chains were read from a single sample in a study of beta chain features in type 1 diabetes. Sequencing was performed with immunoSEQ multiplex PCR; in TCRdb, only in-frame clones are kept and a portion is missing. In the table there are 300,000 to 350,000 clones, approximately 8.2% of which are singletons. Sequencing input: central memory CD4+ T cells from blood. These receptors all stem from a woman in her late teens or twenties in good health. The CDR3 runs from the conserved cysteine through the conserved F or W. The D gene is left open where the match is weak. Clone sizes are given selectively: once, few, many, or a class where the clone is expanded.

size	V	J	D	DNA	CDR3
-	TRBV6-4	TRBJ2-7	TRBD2	TGTGCCAGCATTCGACTAGCAGCCACCTACGAGCAGTACTTC	CASIRLAATYEQYF
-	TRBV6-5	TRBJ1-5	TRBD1	TGTGCCAGCAGGCCACAGGGGGTATCGGATCAGCCCCAGCATTTT	CASRPQGVSDQPQHF
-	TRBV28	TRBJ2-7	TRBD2	TGTGCCAGCAGCGCGTTTGAGAGCGGGAGGGACCGGGAGTACTTC	CASSAFESGRDREYF
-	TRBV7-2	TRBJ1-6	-	TGTGCCAGCAGCTCGACCCAAGTTGACAGTTCACCCCTCCACTTT	CASSSTQVDSSPLHF
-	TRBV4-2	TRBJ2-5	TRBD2	TGTGCCAGCAGCCAAGAGACTAGCGGGAGACAGGAGACCCAGTACTTC	CASSQETSGRQETQYF
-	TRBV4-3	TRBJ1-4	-	TGCGCCAGCAGCCAAGAGCCACCGGGACTAATTAATGAAAAACTGTTTTTT	CASSQEPPGLINEKLFF
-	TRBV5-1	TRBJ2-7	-	TGCGCCAGCAGACCCGACTTCTACGAGCAGTACTTC	CASRPDFYEQYF
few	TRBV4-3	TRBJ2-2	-	TGCGCCAGCAGCCAAGAAAGGAACACCGGGGAGCTGTTTTTT	CASSQERNTGELFF
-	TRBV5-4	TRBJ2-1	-	TGTGCCAGCAGCCGCGACAGCTCCCCCGCCAATGAGCAGTTCTTC	CASSRDSSPANEQFF
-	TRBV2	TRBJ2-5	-	TGTGCCAGCAGTGGACAGATCCAAGAGACCCAGTACTTC	CASSGQIQETQYF
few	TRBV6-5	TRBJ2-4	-	TGTGCCAGCAGGCAGGACAGGGAGGGCTTGGGCATTCAGTACTTC	CASRQDREGLGIQYF
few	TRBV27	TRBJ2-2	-	TGTGCCAGCAGTTCCTTTTACAGGACGAACACCGGGGAGCTGTTTTTT	CASSSFYRTNTGELFF
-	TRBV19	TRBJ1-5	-	TGTGCCAGTAGTAAACAGGGAGGTGTCGATCAGCCCCAGCATTTT	CASSKQGGVDQPQHF
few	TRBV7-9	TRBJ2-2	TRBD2	TGTGCCAGCAGCACCCGACTAGCGGGAGGGGAGCTGTTTTTT	CASSTRLAGGELFF
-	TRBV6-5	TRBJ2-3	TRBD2	TGTGCCAGCAGATCCGAAAGCGGGAGGACAGATACGCAGTATTTT	CASRSESGRTDTQYF
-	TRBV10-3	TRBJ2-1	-	TGTGCCATCAGAGAGGGGCCCAGCTCCTACAATGAGCAGTTCTTC	CAIREGPSSYNEQFF
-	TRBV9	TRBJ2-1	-	TGTGCCAGCAGCGCGGTCAATGAGCAGTTCTTC	CASSAVNEQFF
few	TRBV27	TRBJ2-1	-	TGTGCCAGCAGTCTGCACGGGGGCGTTGAGCAGTTCTTC	CASSLHGGVEQFF
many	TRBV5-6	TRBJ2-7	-	TGTGCCAGCAGCTCACTCCGCGAGCAGTACTTC	CASSSLREQYF
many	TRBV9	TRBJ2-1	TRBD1	TGTGCCAGCAGCGTAGCGGCCGGGACAGGGTCATACAATGAGCAGTTCTTC	CASSVAAGTGSYNEQFF
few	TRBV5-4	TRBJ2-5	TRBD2	TGTGCCAGCAGCTTGACCAGCGGGAGTCGGGAGACCCAGTACTTC	CASSLTSGSRETQYF
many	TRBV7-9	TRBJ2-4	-	TGTGCCAGCACCAGAGAGGGGGAACAAAACATTCAGTACTTC	CASTREGEQNIQYF
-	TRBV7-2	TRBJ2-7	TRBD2	TGTGCCAGCAGCTCAACCGGGACTAGCGGGAGGGCCTTGGACTTC	CASSSTGTSGRALDF
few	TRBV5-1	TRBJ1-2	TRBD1	TGCGCCAGCACCAAGGACAGGGGTTACGGCTACACCTTC	CASTKDRGYGYTF
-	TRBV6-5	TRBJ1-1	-	TGTGCCAGCAGTTCCCAGATCATGGCTAACACTGAAGCTTTCTTT	CASSSQIMANTEAFF
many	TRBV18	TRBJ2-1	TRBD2	TGTGCCAGCTCACCAGGTCTAGCGGGCGGCGATGAGCAGTTCTTC	CASSPGLAGGDEQFF
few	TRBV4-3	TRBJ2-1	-	TGCGCCAGCAGCCAAGAAGCCATGGTAATCTACAATGAGCAGTTCTTC	CASSQEAMVIYNEQFF
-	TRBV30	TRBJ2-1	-	TGTGCCTGGAGAGGTGGGGTTTGGGTGGGGAAAAAGTTCTTC	CAWRGGVWVGKKFF
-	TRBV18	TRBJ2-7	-	TGTGCCAGCTCACCAAAGACGGGGTACGGAGAGCAGTACTTC	CASSPKTGYGEQYF
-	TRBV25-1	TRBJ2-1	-	TGTGCCAGCACGCGGGGTGGACCCTACAATGAGCAGTTCTTC	CASTRGGPYNEQFF
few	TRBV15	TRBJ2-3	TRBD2	TGTGCCACCAGCAGAGGTGCTAGCGGTTTCACAGATACGCAGTATTTT	CATSRGASGFTDTQYF
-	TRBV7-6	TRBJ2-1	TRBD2	TGTGCCAGCAGCTTAGACGGGACTAGCGGGGTGAGCTCCTACAATGAGCAGTTCTTC	CASSLDGTSGVSSYNEQFF
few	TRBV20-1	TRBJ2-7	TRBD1	TGCAGTGCTGGGACAGGCTACGAGCAGTACTTC	CSAGTGYEQYF
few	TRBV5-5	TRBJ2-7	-	TGTGCCAGCAGCGGCGGGTCTCGAAGTGAGCAGTACTTC	CASSGGSRSEQYF
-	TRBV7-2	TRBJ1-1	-	TGTGCCAGCAGCCCTCAGGGTTTCGCTGAAGCTTTCTTT	CASSPQGFAEAFF
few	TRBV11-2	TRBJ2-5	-	TGTGCCAGCAGCTTCCAAGGAGTCTTGTCAGAGACCCAGTACTTC	CASSFQGVLSETQYF
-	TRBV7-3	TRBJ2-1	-	TGTGCCAGCAGCTTATTTTCGGAGAATGAGCAGTTCTTC	CASSLFSENEQFF
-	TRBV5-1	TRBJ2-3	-	TGCGCCAGCAGCTTGGGGCTGCTGAGCACAGATACGCAGTATTTT	CASSLGLLSTDTQYF
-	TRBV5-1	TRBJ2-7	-	TGCGCCAGCAGCTCACCCGAAGGGGCCGCCTACGAGCAGTACTTC	CASSSPEGAAYEQYF
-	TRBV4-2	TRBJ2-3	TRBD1	TGTGCCAGCAGCCAAACAGGGGGAGTATGGAAAGATACGCAGTATTTT	CASSQTGGVWKDTQYF
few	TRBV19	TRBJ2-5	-	TGTGCCAGTAGTCGGACTGTACAAGAGACCCAGTACTTC	CASSRTVQETQYF
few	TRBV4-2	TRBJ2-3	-	TGTGCCAGCAGCCAAGGAAGTTCCCAGGTACCAGATACGCAGTATTTT	CASSQGSSQVPDTQYF
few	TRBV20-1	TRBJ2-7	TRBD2	TGCAGTTCCCAGCGGGAGTGGGAGCAGTACTTC	CSSQREWEQYF
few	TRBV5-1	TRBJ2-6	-	TGTGCCAGCAGCCCCGCGACTGGGGCCAACGTCCTGACTTTC	CASSPATGANVLTF